This T cell receptor beta chain originates from a study of T cell responses to AZD1222 COVID-19 vaccine. Sequencing used immunoSEQ multiplex PCR; TCRdb keeps in-frame clones, though not all of them. The table includes roughly 180,000 clones, roughly 93% detected once. J lost 3 bases, V lost 1 base, and 5 bases had no gene match. The CDR3 length is 16 residues. Germline CDR1 LNHDA, CDR2 SQIVND (reference sequence). As for this clone: Its antigen remains unidentified.

Findings and caveats of the study: Clonal diversity may have been underestimated, and the donors were mostly white British, with more females than males.

The specimen was peripheral blood, collected 28 days after the second dose of the MenACWY control vaccine. This clonotype was sampled from an adult who received the MenACWY meningococcal vaccine as a control. The rearrangement joins TRBV19 to TRBJ2-3, with 9 bases identical to TRBD2. CDR3 amino acids: CASSIGDSGGTDTQYF. The CDR3, as DNA: TGTGCCAGTAGTATAGGAGATAGCGGGGGAACAGATACGCAGTATTTT.